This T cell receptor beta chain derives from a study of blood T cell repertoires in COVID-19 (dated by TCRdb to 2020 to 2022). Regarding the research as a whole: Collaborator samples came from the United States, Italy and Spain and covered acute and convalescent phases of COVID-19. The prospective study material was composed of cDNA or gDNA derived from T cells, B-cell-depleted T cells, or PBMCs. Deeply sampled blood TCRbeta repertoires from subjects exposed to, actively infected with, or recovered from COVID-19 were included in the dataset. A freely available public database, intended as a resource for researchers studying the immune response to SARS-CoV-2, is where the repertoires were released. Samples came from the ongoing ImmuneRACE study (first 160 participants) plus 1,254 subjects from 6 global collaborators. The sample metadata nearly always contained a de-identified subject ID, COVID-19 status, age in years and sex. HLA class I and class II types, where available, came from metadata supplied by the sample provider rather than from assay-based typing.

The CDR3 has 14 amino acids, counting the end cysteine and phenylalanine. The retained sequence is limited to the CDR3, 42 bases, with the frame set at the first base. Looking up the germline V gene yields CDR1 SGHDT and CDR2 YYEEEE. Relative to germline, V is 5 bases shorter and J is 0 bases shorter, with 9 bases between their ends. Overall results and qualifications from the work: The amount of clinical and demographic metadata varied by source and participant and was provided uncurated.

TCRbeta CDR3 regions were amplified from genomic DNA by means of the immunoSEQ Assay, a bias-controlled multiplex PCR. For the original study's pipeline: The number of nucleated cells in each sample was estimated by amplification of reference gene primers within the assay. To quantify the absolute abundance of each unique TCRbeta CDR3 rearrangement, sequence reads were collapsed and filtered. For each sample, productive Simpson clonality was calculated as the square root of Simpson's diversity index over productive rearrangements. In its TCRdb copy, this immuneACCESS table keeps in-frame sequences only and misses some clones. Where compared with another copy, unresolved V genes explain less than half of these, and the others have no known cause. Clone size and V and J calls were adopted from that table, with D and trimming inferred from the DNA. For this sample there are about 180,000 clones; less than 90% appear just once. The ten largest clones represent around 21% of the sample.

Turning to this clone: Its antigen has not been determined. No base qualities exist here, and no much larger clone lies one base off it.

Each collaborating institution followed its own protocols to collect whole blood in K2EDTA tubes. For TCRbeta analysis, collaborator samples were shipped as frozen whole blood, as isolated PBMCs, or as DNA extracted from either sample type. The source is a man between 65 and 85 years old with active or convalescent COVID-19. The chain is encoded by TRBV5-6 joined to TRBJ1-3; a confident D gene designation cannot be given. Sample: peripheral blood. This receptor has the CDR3 CASSSSSSGNTIYF. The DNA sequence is TGTGCCAGCAGTTCCTCCAGCTCTGGAAACACCATATATTTT.